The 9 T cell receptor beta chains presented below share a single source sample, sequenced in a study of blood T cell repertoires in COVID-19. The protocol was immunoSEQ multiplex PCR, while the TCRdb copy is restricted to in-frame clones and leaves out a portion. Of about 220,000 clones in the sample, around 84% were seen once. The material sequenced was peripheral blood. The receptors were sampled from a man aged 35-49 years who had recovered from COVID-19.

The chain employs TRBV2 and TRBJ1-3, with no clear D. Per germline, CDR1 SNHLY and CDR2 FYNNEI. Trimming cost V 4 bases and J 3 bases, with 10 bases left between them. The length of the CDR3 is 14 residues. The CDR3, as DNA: TGTGCCAGCAGTGCCTTCGAGGGTGGAAACACCATATATTTT. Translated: CASSAFEGGNTIYF.

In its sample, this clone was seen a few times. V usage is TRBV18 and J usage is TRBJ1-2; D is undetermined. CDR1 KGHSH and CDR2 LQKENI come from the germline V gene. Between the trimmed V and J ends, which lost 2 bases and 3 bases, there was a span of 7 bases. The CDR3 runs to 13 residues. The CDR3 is CASSPGRDYGYTF. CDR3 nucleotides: TGTGCCAGCTCACCAGGGAGGGACTATGGCTACACCTTC. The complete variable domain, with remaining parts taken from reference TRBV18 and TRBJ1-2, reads NAGVMQNPRHLVRRRGQEARLRCSPMKGHSHVYWYRQLPEEGLKFMVYLQKENIIDESGMPKERFSAEFPKEGPSILRIQQVVRGDSAAYFCASSPGRDYGYTFGSGTRLTVV.

The CDR3 DNA follows: TGTGCCTGGAATTTCGGACAGGACGAAGCTTTCTTT. It codes for CAWNFGQDEAFF. This chain connects TRBV30 to TRBJ1-1; 7 bases agree with TRBD1. Germline assignment: CDR1 GTSNPN and CDR2 SVGIG (reference sequence). This CDR3 is 12 amino acids long. V lost 4 bases to trimming and J lost 8 bases; unmatched junction nucleotides: 7.

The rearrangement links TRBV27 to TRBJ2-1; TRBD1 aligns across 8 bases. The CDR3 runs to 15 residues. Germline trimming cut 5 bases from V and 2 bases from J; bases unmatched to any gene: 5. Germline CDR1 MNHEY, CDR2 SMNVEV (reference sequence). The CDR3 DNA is TGTGCCAGCAGTCCGCGACAGGGGACCTACAATGAGCAGTTCTTC. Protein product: CASSPRQGTYNEQFF.

Here the CDR3 DNA reads TGTGCCAGTAGAAGTATGACAGGGAACACTGAAGCTTTCTTT. It encodes CASRSMTGNTEAFF. This chain joins TRBV19 and TRBJ1-1, with D possibly being TRBD1 (6 bases). This CDR3 spans 14 amino acids. Trimming pared 6 bases from V and 1 base from J, leaving 12 bases between. Germline-derived CDR1 and CDR2 are LNHDA and SQIVND (reference sequence).

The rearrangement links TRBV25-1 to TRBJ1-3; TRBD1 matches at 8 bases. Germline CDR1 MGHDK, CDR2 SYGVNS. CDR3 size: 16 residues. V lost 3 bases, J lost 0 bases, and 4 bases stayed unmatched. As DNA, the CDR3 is TGTGCCAGCAGTGATCGTGGGACAGGCTCTGGAAACACCATATATTTT. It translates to CASSDRGTGSGNTIYF.

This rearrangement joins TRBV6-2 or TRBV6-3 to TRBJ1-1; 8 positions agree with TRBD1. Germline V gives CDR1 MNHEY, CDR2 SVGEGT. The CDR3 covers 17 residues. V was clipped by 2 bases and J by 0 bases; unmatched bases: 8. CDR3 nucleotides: TGTGCCAGCAGTTACGCACGGACAGGGATAATGAACACTGAAGCTTTCTTT. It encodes CASSYARTGIMNTEAFF.

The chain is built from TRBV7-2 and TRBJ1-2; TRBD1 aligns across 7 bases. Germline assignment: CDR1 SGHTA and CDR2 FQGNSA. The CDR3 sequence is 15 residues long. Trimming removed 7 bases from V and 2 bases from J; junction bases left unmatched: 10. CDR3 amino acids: CASTQKTGPNYGYTF. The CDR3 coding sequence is TGTGCCAGCACACAAAAGACAGGGCCCAACTATGGCTACACCTTC.

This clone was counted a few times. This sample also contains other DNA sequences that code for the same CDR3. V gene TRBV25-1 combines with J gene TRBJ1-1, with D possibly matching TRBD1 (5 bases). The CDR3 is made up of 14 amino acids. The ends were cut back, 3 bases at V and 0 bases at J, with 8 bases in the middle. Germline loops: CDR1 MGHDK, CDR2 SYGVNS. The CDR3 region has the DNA TGTGCCAGCAGTGACCAGGGTTTGAACACTGAAGCTTTCTTT. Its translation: CASSDQGLNTEAFF.